This T cell receptor beta chain was obtained from a study of cytomegalovirus exposure and HLA in healthy donors (dated by TCRdb to the late 2010s). About the study as a whole: According to an earlier analysis of around 600 of the donors, some 180 million T cells yielded 117 million unique TCR beta sequences and about 300 Gb of sequence data. Of the roughly 400 genotyped donors, approximately 82% fell in the genetic ancestry cluster associated with self-reported Caucasian donors. To study patterns of TCR occurrence, a later analysis re-analyzed previously published TCR beta repertoires from around 700 donors and added high-resolution HLA genotyping. The study profiled the T cell repertoires of more than 500 subjects by immunosequencing and related them to cytomegalovirus serostatus. A later genetic analysis took genome-wide SNP genotypes for about 60% of the roughly 670 donors and used that subset as a discovery cohort. On average, around 240,000 unique TCR beta nucleotide sequences were sequenced per donor among a few hundred genotyped donors of the cohort, with roughly 18% of those sequences being non-productive. Alongside the repertoire data, information on donor age, sex, ethnicity and CMV serostatus was compiled. Because of strong linkage in the cohort, a handful of DR-DQ haplotypes were treated as single units for association and clustering. The study aimed to test whether cataloging public T cell receptors could reveal signatures of past pathogen exposure. The number of typed donors differed by locus: about 620-640 for A, B, C, DRB1 and DQB1; 522 for DQA1; some 590 for DPA1; and some 450 for DPB1. HLA typing covered class I and class II loci at four-digit resolution. Rather than drawing on any new phenotypic data, the later analysis identified candidate immune exposures from TCR beta sequences and the way those sequences occurred across donors. In addition to the first cohort of approximately 650 subjects, a separate validation cohort of 100 to 150 different subjects was used. Approximately 330 gigabases of sequencing data and approximately 92 million unique TCR sequences made up an early release that covered about 640 HLA-typed donors. The study combined high-throughput TCR immunosequencing, statistical association of individual TCRs with disease status, and machine learning to predict cytomegalovirus infection status. All discovery cohort repertoires had been generated using a single sequencing platform. An earlier analysis of fewer than 700 of the donors applied high-throughput TCR beta sequencing to assess whether each TCR beta V gene segment acted as functional or pseudogenic. The paper as a whole reports these results and caveats: The presence/absence analyses assumed that sequencing depth was roughly uniform across donors, and that assumption may not be true. The only immune exposure information available for the cohort was CMV serostatus. In an earlier analysis of 587 of the donors, most TCR beta V segments were observed in productive rearrangements about 87% or about 30% of the time, broadly matching IMGT annotations. Because the 87-base-pair reads could not distinguish some IMGT-functional V segments, including TRBV6-2 and TRBV6-3, those segments were excluded. Linkage disequilibrium might explain the correlated functional status among segregating V segments, but an unknown experimental factor could not be ruled out. V-gene and J-gene trimming of TCR beta chains was associated with a missense DCLRE1C variant in a later genetic analysis, and the association was replicated in an independent cohort. The cohort was sequenced for TCR beta chains only, and without alpha or paired-chain data the features that could be detected were limited. A further reported finding was that TCR beta sequences accurately predicted the HLA-A and HLA-B alleles for most subjects in the first cohort. The classifier was reported to diagnose cytomegalovirus status with high specificity and sensitivity in both the original and validation cohorts. While some public TCRs were present in many individuals, most TCR sequences turned up only very rarely across donors. Several of the top co-occurrence clusters appeared to be linked to parvovirus B19, influenza, CMV and Epstein-Barr virus, according to a later analysis. According to a later analysis, TCR association rates differed among HLA loci, with DRB1 alleles showing the most associated TCRs and HLA-C alleles showing the fewest. A few of the identified cytomegalovirus-associated TCR beta chains were confirmed in vitro to be specific for cytomegalovirus antigens. When HLA alleles, especially DR and DQ, strongly co-occurred, attributing TCR associations to individual alleles was difficult. The study listed 150 to 200 TCR beta chains as associated with cytomegalovirus. Specific HLA alleles were associated with 15,000 to 20,000 TCR beta sequences at a false discovery rate of 0.05 in a later analysis. It was suggested by the authors that the approach could potentially be generalized to other disease states and immunological phenotypes. A later genetic analysis reported fewer N-insertions in productive TCRs among donors in an Asian-associated ancestry cluster than the roughly 720-donor mean. Most CMV-associated TCR beta chains appeared to be HLA-restricted in a later analysis, and the HLA associations seemed to be driven largely by CMV exposure. In a later analysis, HLA-associated TCR beta chains were found to be more clonally expanded and to have lower generation probabilities than equally common non-associated chains. Because some donors lacked HLA typing at each locus, the association tests relied only on the typed subset. A cluster of highly shared sequence variants was judged likely to represent a technical artifact of the sequencing pipeline. Roughly 17 rarely observed V segments, including chromosome 9 orphons, were excluded from the earlier analysis of almost 600 of the donors because counts were too low.

The library came from the immunoSEQ multiplex PCR assay. For the multiplex PCR, a mixture combining 60 forward primers for TCR Vbeta segments and 13 reverse primers for TCR Jbeta segments was used. Amplification of the CDR3 region of rearranged TCR beta genes was performed with a multiplex PCR assay on genomic DNA. The amplified TCR beta libraries were sequenced on the Illumina HiSeq System as 87-base-pair reads. The source study handled its data this way. In a later analysis, around 80 million unique TCR beta chains were counted across the 500 to 850 repertoires, and approximately 11 million of these chains were shared by at least two donors. Raw reads were error-corrected and collapsed into unique sequences with a nearest-neighbor algorithm that merged closely related sequences to remove PCR and sequencing errors. CDR3 sequences were aligned to IMGT reference sequences to assign V, D and J gene segments. For a sequence to be retained, a match of at least six nucleotides was required to both a V gene segment and a J gene segment. A rearrangement counted as productive if the CDR3 had no stop codons and remained in frame with V and J, and every other rearrangement counted as non-productive. Following IMGT convention, CDR3 was defined as the stretch from the second conserved V-encoded cysteine up to the conserved J-encoded phenylalanine. In an earlier analysis of roughly 610 of the donors, sequences lacking an unambiguous match to a single V gene segment were excluded. An earlier analysis of several hundred of the donors called V segments functional above 56.7% productive rearrangements and segregating when the between-donor standard deviation exceeded 5%. To diagnose cytomegalovirus status from the catalog of TCR beta chain sequences, a statistical classification framework was built. In a later analysis, TCR nucleotide sequences were compared against IMGT/GENE-DB human TR gene sequences so that V and J genes could be assigned. The TCRdist pipeline was used in a later analysis to assign CDR3 sequences and most-parsimonious VDJ recombination scenarios. In a later analysis, each TCR beta chain was defined by its CDR3 amino acid sequence together with its V-gene family, and reads without a unique V-gene family were excluded. As a way to deal with suspected cross-contamination and a sequencing artifact, a later analysis dropped 500 to 700 nucleotide sequences that were highly shared and had low generation probability. In a later analysis, a clonal expansion index for each public chain was calculated from normalized within-repertoire ranks of inferred template counts. In a later analysis, generation probabilities were computed using a VDJ recombination model fitted to out-of-frame rearrangements, and the results were checked against IGoR. Hypergeometric tests were used in a later analysis to score TCR-TCR, TCR-HLA and TCR-CMV co-occurrence, with a repertoire-size bias correction applied to the TCR pairs. A later analysis estimated false discovery rates by permuting HLA or CMV assignments 20 times. A later analysis grouped co-occurring TCRs with DBSCAN, adding TCRdist sequence similarity when clustering within HLA-allele-positive subsets. Repertoires with fewer than 30,000 or more than 120,000 public chains were left out of co-occurrence clustering, as were a handful of repertoires with anomalous nucleotide sharing. The table was pulled from immuneACCESS by TCRdb, which kept in-frame rearrangements only. Such tables lose some clones; where checked, under half of the loss comes from unresolved V genes, and the rest has no known cause. That table supplies the V and J calls and clone size; D and trimming were determined from the DNA. This sample has 150,000 or so clones in its table, and roughly 80% of those were observed once. The ten top clones hold approximately 8% of the sample.

The CDR3, from cysteine to phenylalanine, totals 15 residues. The DNA shown is the 45-base CDR3, in frame from base 1. The CDR1 and CDR2 encoded by the germline V gene (reference sequence) are LNHDA and SQIVND. The junction carries 11 bases between V and J, which are trimmed by 0 bases and 2 bases respectively. The cohort was made up of approximately 670 healthy bone marrow donors. Cohort members were all nominally healthy when sampled, although unrecorded immune exposures were likely present. The donor was CMV seropositive and belonged to the group of 250 to 300 seropositive cohort members. A peripheral blood sample was provided by each donor, and peripheral blood mononuclear cells were used for TCR beta sequencing. The Qiagen DNeasy Blood Extraction Kit was used to extract genomic DNA from the blood cell samples. Of note for this clone: The clone's antigen remains unknown. No clone much larger than this one lies a single base away; base qualities are absent.

The sequenced sample was PBMCs. The chain couples TRBV19 to TRBJ2-7; no confident D gene assignment can be made. The TCR comes from a young man in good health and CMV-seropositive. DNA sequence: TGTGCCAGTAGTATAGACCAGCGCCGAGCCTACGAGCAGTACTTC. Its protein is CASSIDQRRAYEQYF.